Following are 5 T cell receptor beta chains from one sample sequenced in a study of blood T cells in healthy people across ages. A second PCR of 7 to 11 cycles used a sample-barcoded 5' primer and a J-beta primer mix. A single record per CDR3 protein comes from TCRdb applying MiXCR to the 5' RACE reads. Among more than 650,000 distinct CDR3 sequences listed, 20% to 30% were seen once. These records were also assigned to another study, of T cells of mothers and their children.

Sequencing was performed on blood. These receptors originate from a boy between 5 and 17 years old in good health.

The V call is TRBV5-1, the J call TRBJ2-7; 7 positions agree with TRBD2. The CDR3 consists of 15 residues. V lost 5 bases and J lost 4; bases outside the gene matches: 12. CDR1 is SGHRS and CDR2 is YFSETQ in the germline V gene. The CDR3 nucleotides read TGCGCCAGCAGTCCCCCTAGCGGAGGCAGGTACGAGCAGTACTTC. It codes for CASSPPSGGRYEQYF.

V and J are TRBV9 and TRBJ2-4; 8 nucleotides agree with TRBD2. The V gene end was trimmed by 0 bases and the J gene end by 0 bases; junction bases not matched to a gene: 5. This CDR3 is built from 17 residues. Germline CDR1 is SGDLS and CDR2 is YYNGEE. In nucleotides, the CDR3 is TGTGCCAGCAGCGTAGCAATAGCGGGACTAGCCAAAAACATTCAGTACTTC. It yields the protein CASSVAIAGLAKNIQYF.

V and J are TRBV4-1 and TRBJ2-3; TRBD1 aligns across 9 bases. The V and J ends lost 0 bases and 5 bases, in that order; junction bases with no gene match: 9. Germline V gene lookup returns CDR1 MGHRA and CDR2 YSYEKL. This CDR3 comprises 17 residues. The CDR3 sequence is CASSQDDRGQGGDTQYF. For the CDR3, the DNA is TGCGCCAGCAGCCAAGATGACCGGGGACAGGGTGGAGATACGCAGTATTTT.

The J gene is TRBJ2-3, the V gene TRBV15, with no clear D. Per the germline V gene, CDR1 is LNHNV and CDR2 is YYDKDF (reference sequence). The CDR3 sequence is 13 residues long. V dropped 0 bases and J dropped 2 bases, with 3 bases sitting between them. The CDR3 sequence: CATSRDLTDTQYF. Here the CDR3 DNA reads TGTGCCACCAGCAGAGATCTCACAGATACGCAGTATTTT.

The V call is TRBV20-1, the J call TRBJ2-6, with 8 bases matching TRBD1. This CDR3 contains 18 residues. The V and J ends lost 6 bases and 1 base, in that order; junction bases with no gene match: 14. CDR1 is DFQATT and CDR2 is SNEGSKA in the germline V gene (reference sequence). CDR3 sequence reads: CSASSWDRSSSGANVLTF. The CDR3 region has the DNA TGCAGTGCCAGCTCCTGGGACAGGTCTTCGTCTGGGGCCAACGTCCTGACTTTC.